This TCR beta chain was retrieved from a study of CD8+ T cells in alopecia areata. Across the study: Tofacitinib administration to treated patients was oral, at 5 to 10 mg twice daily.

cDNA reverse transcribed from extracted RNA served as the sequencing template. Repertoires were generated with immunoSEQ multiplex PCR, while TCRdb's copy carries only in-frame clones and drops some. The data show 140,000 to 150,000 clones, 58% seen once. CDR1 is MNHEY, CDR2 SMNVEV, per germline (reference sequence). The CDR3 sequence is 13 residues long. V shed 0 bases and J shed 6 bases, with 6 bases lying between them. The clonotype was recovered from a human donor with alopecia areata. The chain employs TRBV27 and TRBJ1-5; D not certain. The material was CD4+ T cells sorted from blood, obtained at week 0. The CDR3 nucleotides are TGTGCCAGCAGTTTATCGGGAGGTCAGCCCCAGCATTTT. It yields the protein CASSLSGGQPQHF.